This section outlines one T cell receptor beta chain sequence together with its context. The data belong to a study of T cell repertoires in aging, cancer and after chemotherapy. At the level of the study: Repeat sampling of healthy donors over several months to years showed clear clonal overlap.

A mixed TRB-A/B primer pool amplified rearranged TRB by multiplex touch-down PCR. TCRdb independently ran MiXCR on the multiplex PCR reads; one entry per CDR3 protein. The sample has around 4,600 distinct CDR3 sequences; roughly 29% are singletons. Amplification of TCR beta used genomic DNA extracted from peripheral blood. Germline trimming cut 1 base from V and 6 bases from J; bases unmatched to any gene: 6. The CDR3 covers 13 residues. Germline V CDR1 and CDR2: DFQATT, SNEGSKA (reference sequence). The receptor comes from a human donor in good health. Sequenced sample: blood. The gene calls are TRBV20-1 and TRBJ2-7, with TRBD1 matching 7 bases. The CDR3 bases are TGCAGTGCTAGAGTGACAGGGAAAGGCGAGCAGTACTTC. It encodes CSARVTGKGEQYF.